This TCR beta chain appears in the sequencing data of a study of cytomegalovirus exposure and HLA in healthy donors (dated by TCRdb to about 2017). Regarding the research as a whole: An earlier analysis of approximately 640 of the donors reported approximately 290 Gb of sequence data and about 100 million unique TCR beta sequences from 150 million to 200 million T cells. Around 320 gigabases of sequencing data and approximately 85 million unique TCR sequences were included in an early release covering about 620 HLA-typed donors. Of the 300 to 450 genotyped donors, less than 85% were placed in the genetic ancestry cluster associated with self-reported Caucasian donors. The aim of the study was to test whether cataloging public T cell receptors could identify signatures of past pathogen exposure. The study profiled the T cell repertoires of approximately 700 subjects by immunosequencing and related them to cytomegalovirus serostatus. Besides the first cohort of under 700 subjects, a separate validation cohort made up of roughly 130 different subjects was used. The study combined high-throughput TCR immunosequencing, statistical association of individual TCRs with disease status, and machine learning to predict cytomegalovirus infection status. A later analysis re-analyzed previously published TCR beta repertoires from 550 to 700 donors and added high-resolution HLA genotyping to study TCR occurrence patterns. The later analysis used no new phenotypic data to find candidate immune exposures, relying instead on TCR beta sequences and their occurrence across donors. An earlier analysis of some 600 of the donors applied high-throughput TCR beta sequencing to assess whether each TCR beta V gene segment acted as functional or pseudogenic. Alongside the repertoire data, information on donor age, sex, ethnicity and CMV serostatus was compiled. A later genetic analysis used genome-wide SNP genotypes for about three fifths of the roughly 700 donors, treating that subset as a discovery cohort. Every discovery cohort repertoire had been produced on one sequencing platform. HLA typing included class I and class II loci at four-digit resolution. Typing coverage varied by locus: about 629-640 donors for A, B, C, DRB1 and DQB1; about 520 for DQA1; over 600 for DPA1; some 470 for DPB1. Four or five DR-DQ haplotypes were treated as single units for association and clustering because of strong linkage in the cohort. Among around 400 genotyped donors of the cohort, an average of approximately 240,000 unique TCR beta nucleotide sequences was sequenced per donor, of which about 18% were non-productive. Results and caveats for the whole study, not just this receptor: The sequencing pipeline was judged likely to have produced a cluster of highly shared sequence variants as a technical artifact. Linkage disequilibrium might explain the correlated functional status among segregating V segments, but an unknown experimental factor could not be ruled out. Some IMGT-functional V segments, including TRBV6-2 and TRBV6-3, could not be distinguished by the 87-base-pair reads and were therefore excluded. Because HLA typing was unavailable for some donors at each locus, only the typed subset was used in association tests. V-gene and J-gene trimming of TCR beta chains was associated with a missense DCLRE1C variant in a later genetic analysis, and the association was replicated in an independent cohort. Across donors, most TCR sequences were observed very rarely, whereas some public TCRs were present in many individuals. According to a later analysis, TCR association rates differed among HLA loci, with DRB1 alleles showing the most associated TCRs and HLA-C alleles showing the fewest. In a later genetic analysis, fewer N-insertions in productive TCRs were reported among donors in an Asian-associated ancestry cluster than the roughly 700-donor mean. In a later analysis, most CMV-associated TCR beta chains were found to appear HLA-restricted, with HLA associations seemingly driven largely by CMV exposure. Presence/absence analyses assumed roughly uniform sequencing depth across donors, an assumption that may not hold. Several of the top co-occurrence clusters appeared to be linked to parvovirus B19, influenza, CMV and Epstein-Barr virus, according to a later analysis. In vitro tests confirmed that three of the cytomegalovirus-associated TCR beta chains recognize cytomegalovirus antigens. In both the original and validation cohorts, the classifier was reported to diagnose cytomegalovirus status with high specificity and sensitivity. This cohort had only TCR beta chains sequenced, and the lack of alpha or paired-chain data limited which features could be detected. A later analysis found that HLA-associated TCR beta chains were more clonally expanded and had lower generation probabilities than equally common non-associated chains. Strong co-occurrence of HLA alleles, especially DR and DQ, made assigning TCR associations to individual alleles difficult. Seventeen rarely observed V segments, including chromosome 9 orphons, were excluded from the earlier analysis of about 500 of the donors because counts were too low. A later analysis associated 15,000 to 20,000 TCR beta sequences with specific HLA alleles at a false discovery rate of 0.05. In the study, about 150 TCR beta chains were listed as associated with cytomegalovirus. Immune exposure information for the cohort was limited to CMV serostatus. In an earlier analysis of about 550 of the donors, most TCR beta V segments were observed in productive rearrangements about 87% or about 30% of the time, broadly matching IMGT annotations. The authors suggested that the approach could potentially be extended to other disease states and immunological phenotypes. A further reported finding was that TCR beta sequences accurately predicted the HLA-A and HLA-B alleles for most subjects in the first cohort.

Library preparation employed the immunoSEQ multiplex PCR assay. For the multiplex PCR, a mixture combining 60 forward primers for TCR Vbeta segments and 13 reverse primers for TCR Jbeta segments was used. The CDR3 region of rearranged TCR beta genes was amplified from genomic DNA by a multiplex PCR assay. The Illumina HiSeq System was used to sequence the amplified TCR beta libraries as 87-base-pair reads. The study's own analysis went as follows. In a later analysis, roughly 80 million unique TCR beta chains were counted across the 666 repertoires, and roughly 11 million of these chains were shared by at least two donors. Raw reads were error-corrected and collapsed into unique sequences by a nearest-neighbor algorithm in which closely related sequences were merged to remove PCR and sequencing errors. V, D and J gene segments were assigned by aligning CDR3 sequences to IMGT reference sequences. For a sequence to be retained, a match of at least six nucleotides was required to both a V gene segment and a J gene segment. Rearrangements were called productive when the CDR3 lacked stop codons and stayed in frame with V and J; all others were non-productive. Following IMGT convention, CDR3 was defined as the stretch from the second conserved V-encoded cysteine to the conserved J-encoded phenylalanine. The earlier analysis of about 590 of the donors excluded sequences that lacked an unambiguous match to a single V gene segment. An earlier analysis of about 600 of the donors called V segments functional above 56.7% productive rearrangements and segregating when the between-donor standard deviation exceeded 5%. To diagnose cytomegalovirus status from the catalog of TCR beta chain sequences, a statistical classification framework was built. In a later analysis, V and J genes were assigned by comparing TCR nucleotide sequences against IMGT/GENE-DB human TR gene sequences. Using the TCRdist pipeline, a later analysis assigned CDR3 sequences along with most-parsimonious VDJ recombination scenarios. A later analysis defined each TCR beta chain by its CDR3 amino acid sequence plus V-gene family, and excluded reads lacking a unique V-gene family. In a later analysis, 450 to 600 highly shared, low-generation-probability nucleotide sequences were removed to address suspected cross-contamination and a sequencing artifact. In a later analysis, a clonal expansion index for each public chain was calculated from normalized within-repertoire ranks of inferred template counts. In a later analysis, generation probabilities were computed using a VDJ recombination model fitted to out-of-frame rearrangements, and the results were checked against IGoR. In a later analysis, hypergeometric tests were used to score TCR-TCR, TCR-HLA and TCR-CMV co-occurrence, with a repertoire-size bias correction applied to TCR pairs. In a later analysis, false discovery rates were estimated by permuting HLA or CMV assignments 20 times. In a later analysis, co-occurring TCRs were grouped using DBSCAN, and TCRdist sequence similarity was added for clustering within HLA-allele-positive subsets. For co-occurrence clustering, repertoires with fewer than 30,000 or more than 120,000 public chains were excluded, along with about five repertoires with anomalous nucleotide sharing. Drawn from immuneACCESS, this table holds only the in-frame rearrangements with V and J called that TCRdb kept. Clones are partly lost; checked studies trace under half to an unresolved V gene and leave the rest unexplained. V, J and clone size are those of that table, while D and trimming were read from the DNA. This sample has approximately 100,000 clones in its table, and roughly three fifths of those were observed once. The biggest ten clones account for 3.8% of the sample.

Worth noting for this clone: No cognate antigen has been identified for it. No much larger clonotype is one base removed from it; base qualities were not supplied.

V has 1 base trimmed and J has 12 bases trimmed; junction bases matching no gene number 14. The CDR3, cysteine through phenylalanine, is 16 amino acids long. Only the CDR3 DNA stays, 48 bases, in frame from base 1. CDR1 and CDR2, per the germline V gene, are LGHNT and FRNRAP. The cohort comprised several hundred healthy bone marrow donors. All cohort members were sampled while nominally healthy, although unrecorded immune exposures were likely present. The donor tested CMV seropositive, placing the donor among the approximately 310 seropositive members of the cohort. Each donor provided a peripheral blood sample, and peripheral blood mononuclear cells were used for TCR beta sequencing. The Qiagen DNeasy Blood Extraction Kit was used to extract genomic DNA from the blood cell samples.

The receptor's source is a man aged 25-45 years in good health and CMV-seropositive. Input material: PBMCs. The V and J genes are TRBV12-5 and TRBJ1-5; TRBD1 fits 8 bases in the junction. The DNA sequence is as follows: TGTGCTAGTGGTTTGGCCGGACAGGGTCCCTTTGGGATCCAGCATTTT. The encoded protein is CASGLAGQGPFGIQHF.